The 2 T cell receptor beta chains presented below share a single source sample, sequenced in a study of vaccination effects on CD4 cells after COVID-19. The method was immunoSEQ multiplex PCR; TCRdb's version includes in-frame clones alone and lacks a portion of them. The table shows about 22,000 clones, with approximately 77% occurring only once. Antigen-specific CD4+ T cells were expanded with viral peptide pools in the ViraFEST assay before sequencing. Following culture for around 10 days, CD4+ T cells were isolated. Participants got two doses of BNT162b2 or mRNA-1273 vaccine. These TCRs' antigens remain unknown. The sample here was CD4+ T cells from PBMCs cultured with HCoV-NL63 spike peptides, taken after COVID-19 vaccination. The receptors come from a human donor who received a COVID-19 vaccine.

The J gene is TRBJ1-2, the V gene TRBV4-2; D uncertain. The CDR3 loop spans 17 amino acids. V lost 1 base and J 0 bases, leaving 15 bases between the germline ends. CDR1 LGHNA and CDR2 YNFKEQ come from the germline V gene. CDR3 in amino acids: CASSQGRRTGTNYGYTF. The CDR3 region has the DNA TGTGCCAGCAGCCAAGGACGGAGGACCGGAACTAACTATGGCTACACCTTC.

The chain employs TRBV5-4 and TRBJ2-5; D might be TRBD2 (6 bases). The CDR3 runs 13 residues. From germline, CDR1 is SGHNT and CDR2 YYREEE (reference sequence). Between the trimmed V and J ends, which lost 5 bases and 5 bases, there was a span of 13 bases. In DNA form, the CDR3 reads TGTGCCAGCAGTAATCGCGGGGTGGAGACCCAGTACTTC. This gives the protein CASSNRGVETQYF.